One sample yielded the 11 T cell receptor beta chains listed below, sequenced in a study of OX40 agonist ivuxolimab in advanced cancers. Here immunoSEQ multiplex PCR was the method, and the copy in TCRdb shows in-frame clones only, minus some. Of 60,000 to 70,000 clones in the sample, around 83% are singletons; the top ten hold over 0.4%. Sequenced here: CD4+ or CD8+ T cells sorted from blood, sampled in a trial of the OX40 agonist ivuxolimab. Every receptor here comes from an adult with an advanced solid tumor such as melanoma, head and neck, liver or kidney cancer.

The gene calls are TRBV18 and TRBJ2-5; D is possibly TRBD2 (6 bases). The CDR3 spans 16 residues. Germline CDR1 and CDR2: KGHSH and LQKENI. Trimming took off 5 bases at V and 2 bases at J, with 18 bases between the two ends. This chain's CDR3 is CASSTNARDSQETQYF. Here the CDR3 DNA reads TGTGCCAGCTCAACGAACGCCAGGGACTCTCAAGAGACCCAGTACTTC.

This clone appeared a few times. The chain recombines TRBV28 with TRBJ1-6; D call uncertain. The V end lost 6 bases, the J end lost 1 base, and 10 bases lay between the germline ends. Germline V gives CDR1 MDHEN, CDR2 SYDVKM. CDR3 size: 15 residues. CDR3 loop: CASRARLSYNSPLHF. CDR3 coding DNA: TGTGCCAGCAGGGCGAGGCTTTCCTATAATTCACCCCTCCACTTT.

As to this clone: In the same sample, other DNA sequences code for this CDR3. This chain uses TRBV5-1 with TRBJ1-3; perhaps TRBD1 as D (5 bases). Germline V gene sequence: CDR1 SGHRS, CDR2 YFSETQ. This CDR3 is 15 amino acids long. V was clipped by 4 bases and J by 0 bases, with 11 bases between them. This chain's CDR3 is CASSLDTNSGNTIYF. The CDR3 DNA reads as TGCGCCAGCAGCCTGGACACGAACTCTGGAAACACCATATATTTT.

The DNA of the CDR3 is TGTGCCAGCAGCTTAAGAGGGGGGAGCAATCAGCCCCAGCATTTT. This gives the protein CASSLRGGSNQPQHF. V is TRBV7-3 and J is TRBJ1-5, with D possibly TRBD1 on 6 matching bases. The germline V and J ends were trimmed by 1 base and 1 base, with 8 bases remaining between them. Germline V gene data show CDR1 as SGHTA and CDR2 as FQGTGA. The CDR3 is 15 amino acids.

This sequence joins TRBV2 and TRBJ2-3, with D perhaps matching TRBD1 or TRBD2 (6 bases each). Trimming removed 5 bases from V and 4 bases from J, with 22 bases in between. This CDR3 region has 17 residues. Germline CDR1 is SNHLY and CDR2 is FYNNEI. CDR3 amino acids: CASSFRGLSGAPDTQYF. CDR3 nucleotides: TGTGCCAGCAGTTTTCGGGGACTCTCGGGGGCCCCAGATACGCAGTATTTT.

This chain connects TRBV5-1 to TRBJ1-5; D might be TRBD1 (5 bases). The CDR3 totals 13 residues. The V gene's germline CDR1 is SGHRS and CDR2 YFSETQ. Deletions cut 2 bases from V and 8 bases from J, with 11 bases between. As DNA, the CDR3 is TGCGCCAGCAGCTTCGGGGGGTCGGAGCCCCAGCATTTT. It yields the protein CASSFGGSEPQHF.

This chain connects TRBV7-6 to TRBJ2-1, with D possibly TRBD2 on 6 matching bases. Trimming cost V 5 bases and J 4 bases, with 15 bases left between them. The germline gives CDR1 SGHVS, CDR2 FNYEAQ. The CDR3 loop spans 15 amino acids. CDR3 region: CASSPTGGKYNEQFF. In nucleotides, the CDR3 is TGTGCCAGCAGCCCTACCGGGGGAAAGTACAATGAGCAGTTCTTC.

The chain uses TRBV6-5 and TRBJ1-1; maybe TRBD1 (5 bases). The germline CDR1 and CDR2 sequences are MNHEY and SVGAGI. Trimming removed 0 bases at V and 5 bases at J, with 16 bases between. The CDR3 is 16 amino acids. The CDR3 coding sequence is TGTGCCAGCAGTTACTCCCGGGGCGGGGGACTGACTGAAGCTTTCTTT. Translating gives CASSYSRGGGLTEAFF.

This clone is a singleton in its sample. The chain carries TRBV19 and TRBJ1-2; no definite D call. In germline, CDR1 is LNHDA, CDR2 SQIVND (reference sequence). The CDR3 sequence is 13 residues long. Trimming pared 8 bases from V and 3 bases from J, leaving 13 bases between. The CDR3 bases are TGTGCCAGTCTGGGATGGGGTGACTATGGCTACACCTTC. Amino acids: CASLGWGDYGYTF.

The chain employs TRBV19 and TRBJ1-5, with 9 nucleotides matching TRBD1. Germline V gene data show CDR1 as LNHDA and CDR2 as SQIVND (reference sequence). This CDR3 region has 17 residues. The V gene end was trimmed by 3 bases and the J gene end by 3 bases; junction bases not matched to a gene: 9. CDR3 residues: CASSMGQGRRFNQPQHF. For the CDR3, the DNA is TGTGCCAGTAGTATGGGACAGGGTAGACGGTTCAATCAGCCCCAGCATTTT.

The chain has TRBV19 and TRBJ1-5; D is possibly TRBD1 (5 bases). V dropped 1 base and J dropped 5 bases, with 9 bases sitting between them. Germline V gene lookup returns CDR1 LNHDA and CDR2 SQIVND (reference sequence). This CDR3 contains 14 residues. Written as DNA, the CDR3 is TGTGCCAGTAGTATAGCGGGCAGGGATCAGCCCCAGCATTTT. It codes for CASSIAGRDQPQHF.